One and the same sample provided the 32 T cell receptor beta chains below, sequenced in a study of control samples from healthy donors and cancer patients. Assay used: immunoSEQ multiplex PCR; TCRdb lists only in-frame clones, some missing. The sample has fewer than 200,000 clones, almost 90% seen once. The sequenced sample consisted of blood. These receptors all stem from a woman aged 45-65 years in good health.

The chain uses TRBV4-1 and TRBJ1-1, with no clear D. The CDR3 contains 14 residues. Trimming cost V 1 base and J 4 bases, with 10 bases left between them. Germline CDR1 is MGHRA and CDR2 is YSYEKL. The CDR3 bases are TGCGCCAGCAGCCAAGCCCCCAGGACCACTGAAGCTTTCTTT. This gives the protein CASSQAPRTTEAFF.

The chain employs TRBV19 and TRBJ2-5; D possibly corresponds to TRBD1 (6 bases). The germline V gene has CDR1 LNHDA and CDR2 SQIVND (reference sequence). V lost 6 bases and J 2 bases, leaving 13 bases between the germline ends. The CDR3 sequence is 14 residues long. CDR3 loop: CASRERGFQETQYF. Here the CDR3 DNA reads TGTGCCAGTAGGGAAAGGGGGTTTCAAGAGACCCAGTACTTC.

V and J are TRBV4-1 and TRBJ1-2; a weak D match, TRBD1 (5 bases). With 0 bases removed from V and 8 bases from J, the gap between germline ends came to 16 bases. Germline CDR1 and CDR2: MGHRA and YSYEKL. The CDR3 consists of 15 residues. CDR3 region: CASSQDYGIQAGYTF. CDR3 DNA: TGCGCCAGCAGCCAAGATTATGGCATACAGGCAGGCTACACCTTC.

The chain has TRBV7-8 and TRBJ2-3; 7 nucleotides agree with TRBD1. CDR1 is SGHVS and CDR2 is FQNEAQ in the germline V gene. V lost 4 bases, J lost 2 bases, and 12 bases stayed unmatched. The CDR3 consists of 17 residues. The CDR3 DNA reads TGTGCCAGCAGCTACCCGGGGCAGGGGGACCCCACAGATACGCAGTATTTT. Amino acids: CASSYPGQGDPTDTQYF. Supplemented by reference TRBV7-8 and TRBJ2-3, the full variable domain reads GAGVSQSPRYKVAKRGQDVALRCDPISGHVSLFWYQQALGQGPEFLTYFQNEAQLDKSGLPSDRFFAERPEGSVSTLKIQRTQQEDSAVYLCASSYPGQGDPTDTQYFGPGTRLTVL.

The J gene is TRBJ2-2, the V gene TRBV29-1, with 7 bases that match TRBD1. The V gene's germline CDR1 is SQVTM and CDR2 ANQGSEA. The CDR3 sequence is 16 residues long. Unmatched junction bases numbered 9, after V lost 5 bases and J lost 0 bases. The CDR3 DNA reads as TGCAGCGTTCACCCCCCCGGACAGGCGAACACCGGGGAGCTGTTTTTT. Protein: CSVHPPGQANTGELFF.

CDR3 DNA sequence: TGTGCCAGCAGCCCCGGACTAGCGGGAGGTGCCAAAAACATTCAGTACTTC. It is translated as CASSPGLAGGAKNIQYF. The chain uses TRBV7-9 and TRBJ2-4, with 14 bases lining up with TRBD2. V lost 5 bases to trimming and J lost 1 base; unmatched junction nucleotides: 4. Germline V gene sequence: CDR1 SEHNR, CDR2 FQNEAQ (reference sequence). There are 17 residues in the CDR3.

Concerning this clone itself: Distinct nucleotide sequences in the sample also encode this CDR3. The V gene is TRBV7-2, the J gene TRBJ1-5; D perhaps matches TRBD1 (5 bases). The CDR3 sequence is 13 residues long. The V and J ends lost 5 bases and 4 bases respectively, with 9 bases between them. Germline assignment: CDR1 SGHTA and CDR2 FQGNSA. This CDR3 reads CASSPDRNQPQHF. CDR3 nucleotides: TGTGCCAGCAGCCCAGACAGAAATCAGCCCCAGCATTTT.

The chain is built from TRBV2 and TRBJ2-3, with D uncertain. Per the germline V gene, CDR1 is SNHLY and CDR2 is FYNNEI. V was trimmed by 8 bases and J by 1 base, leaving 7 bases between them. This CDR3 region has 12 residues. The chain's CDR3 is CASSIGTDTQYF. CDR3 bases: TGTGCCAGCTCTATAGGCACAGATACGCAGTATTTT.

The rearrangement joins TRBV19 to TRBJ1-1; D call uncertain. V shed 3 bases and J shed 5 bases, with 10 bases lying between them. CDR3 length: 13 residues. Per the germline V gene, CDR1 is LNHDA and CDR2 is SQIVND (reference sequence). The CDR3 is CASSMVIRTEAFF. For the CDR3, the DNA is TGTGCCAGTAGTATGGTGATCCGAACTGAAGCTTTCTTT.

The rearrangement links TRBV15 to TRBJ1-4; no clear D gene. The CDR3 extends over 14 amino acids. V lost 1 base to trimming and J lost 4 bases, with 7 bases between them. Germline CDR1 reads LNHNV; CDR2 reads YYDKDF (reference sequence). The DNA for the CDR3 is TGTGCCACCAGCAGAGGGCAATTTAATGAAAAACTGTTTTTT. Amino acids: CATSRGQFNEKLFF.

The chain couples TRBV5-4 to TRBJ2-2, with D perhaps TRBD2 (6 bases). Trimming removed 6 bases at V and 3 bases at J, with 12 bases between. Germline V gene data show CDR1 as SGHNT and CDR2 as YYREEE (reference sequence). CDR3 length: 14 amino acids. As DNA, the CDR3 is TGTGCCAGCAAATGGAGGGTAGACACCGGGGAGCTGTTTTTT. Encoded protein: CASKWRVDTGELFF.

This chain links TRBV27 with TRBJ1-1; tentatively, D is TRBD1 (5 bases). Germline CDR1 and CDR2: MNHEY and SMNVEV (reference sequence). There are 12 residues in the CDR3. Trimming shortened V by 4 bases and J by 8 bases, and 11 bases separated the two germline ends. The CDR3 sequence is CASSSDDREAFF. DNA of the CDR3: TGTGCCAGCAGTTCAGATGACAGAGAAGCTTTCTTT.

This sequence joins TRBV19 and TRBJ2-2; no definite D call. The CDR3 is made up of 15 amino acids. Trimming cost V 3 bases and J 4 bases, with 12 bases left between them. Germline CDR1 is LNHDA and CDR2 is SQIVND (reference sequence). The CDR3 region has the DNA TGTGCCAGTAGTATCAAAGTCGTGGGCACCGGGGAGCTGTTTTTT. This encodes CASSIKVVGTGELFF.

The J gene is TRBJ1-5, the V gene TRBV4-1; the D gene is possibly TRBD1 (5 bases). Germline CDR1 is MGHRA and CDR2 is YSYEKL. V lost 5 bases and J 0 bases, leaving 14 bases between the germline ends. The CDR3 sequence is 16 residues long. The CDR3 region is CASSWTSDYSNQPQHF. In DNA, the CDR3 is TGCGCCAGCAGCTGGACAAGTGATTATAGCAATCAGCCCCAGCATTTT.

This rearrangement joins TRBV7-8 to TRBJ1-1; D not resolved. The CDR3 extends over 15 amino acids. V was pared by 3 bases and J by 2 bases, with 13 bases between. CDR1 and CDR2 from the germline V gene are SGHVS and FQNEAQ. This chain's CDR3 is CASSLVTIINTEAFF. The CDR3 bases are TGTGCCAGCAGCTTGGTCACCATTATCAACACTGAAGCTTTCTTT. The full variable domain, in which reference TRBV7-8 and TRBJ1-1 provide the parts outside the CDR3, is GAGVSQSPRYKVAKRGQDVALRCDPISGHVSLFWYQQALGQGPEFLTYFQNEAQLDKSGLPSDRFFAERPEGSVSTLKIQRTQQEDSAVYLCASSLVTIINTEAFFGQGTRLTVV.

The chain is built from TRBV7-7 and TRBJ1-4; D remains ambiguous. This CDR3 has 16 amino acids. Germline V gives CDR1 SSHAT, CDR2 FNYEAQ (reference sequence). V was shortened by 5 bases and J by 4 bases, with 17 bases between the two germline ends. The CDR3 reads CASSPRSVQINEKLFF. CDR3 nucleotide sequence: TGTGCCAGCAGCCCTCGATCTGTCCAGATTAATGAAAAACTGTTTTTT.

This rearrangement joins TRBV2 to TRBJ1-1; TRBD1 is a possible D gene (6 bases). The germline V gene encodes CDR1 SNHLY and CDR2 FYNNEI. Trimming removed 3 bases from V and 5 bases from J, with 16 bases in between. The CDR3 runs to 15 residues. CDR3 nucleotides: TGTGCCAGCAGTGACAGGGGAAGAGGGCGAACTGAAGCTTTCTTT. The encoded protein is CASSDRGRGRTEAFF.

The rearrangement links TRBV6-9 to TRBJ2-3; 13 positions match TRBD2. The trim removed 7 bases at V and 6 bases at J, leaving 7 bases unmatched. This CDR3 comprises 15 residues. Germline CDR1 MNHGY, CDR2 SVAAGI. CDR3 sequence reads: CASISGTSGADTQYF. Written as DNA, the CDR3 is TGTGCCAGCATCTCCGGGACTAGCGGGGCCGATACGCAGTATTTT.

The chain joins TRBV7-9 to TRBJ2-2, with D uncertain. Deletions cut 5 bases from V and 1 base from J, with 23 bases between. CDR3 length: 19 residues. Germline CDR1 reads SEHNR; CDR2 reads FQNEAQ (reference sequence). As DNA, the CDR3 is TGTGCCAGCAGCGATTCTAATCTGGGTGGAGTAAGGAACACCGGGGAGCTGTTTTTT. It translates to CASSDSNLGGVRNTGELFF.

The J gene is TRBJ2-7, the V gene TRBV7-2; no clear D gene. The V end was cut by 1 base, the J end by 7 bases, with 11 bases between. The length of the CDR3 is 13 residues. Germline V gene data show CDR1 as SGHTA and CDR2 as FQGNSA. CDR3 bases: TGTGCCAGCAGCTTAGGCCCGCTTTGGGAGCAGTACTTC. Protein sequence: CASSLGPLWEQYF. Using reference TRBV7-2 and TRBJ2-7 for the parts outside the CDR3, the full variable domain is GAGVSQSPSNKVTEKGKDVELRCDPISGHTALYWYRQSLGQGLEFLIYFQGNSAPDKSGLPSDRFSAERTGGSVSTLTIQRTQQEDSAVYLCASSLGPLWEQYFGPGTRLTVT.

V usage is TRBV4-1 and J usage is TRBJ1-1; possible D gene TRBD1, 5 bases. This CDR3 comprises 15 residues. Germline-derived CDR1 and CDR2 are MGHRA and YSYEKL. V lost 0 bases and J lost 0, with 8 bases in between. For the CDR3, the DNA is TGCGCCAGCAGCCAAGAAGTCAGGGTGAACACTGAAGCTTTCTTT. As protein: CASSQEVRVNTEAFF.

This clone appeared a single time. This sequence joins TRBV27 and TRBJ1-1; 9 nucleotides line up with TRBD1. Trimming removed 5 bases from V and 5 bases from J; junction bases left unmatched: 9. The germline gives CDR1 MNHEY, CDR2 SMNVEV (reference sequence). The CDR3 sequence is 15 residues long. The CDR3 bases are TGTGCCAGCAGTGTAAAACAGGGGGCGGGAACTGAAGCTTTCTTT. As protein: CASSVKQGAGTEAFF.

The rearrangement uses TRBV12-3 or TRBV12-4 and TRBJ1-6; TRBD1 aligns across 8 bases. Germline trimming cut 8 bases from V and 7 bases from J; bases unmatched to any gene: 4. CDR3 length equals 13 residues. The CDR3 is CASGGQANSPLHF. CDR3 DNA sequence: TGTGCCAGCGGGGGACAGGCAAATTCACCCCTCCACTTT.

Points on this clone: The same CDR3 is also encoded by other DNA sequences in this sample. This rearrangement joins TRBV27 to TRBJ2-5; D gene ambiguous. V lost 6 bases and J lost 5, with 7 bases in between. The CDR3 is made up of 11 amino acids. The germline gives CDR1 MNHEY, CDR2 SMNVEV (reference sequence). The CDR3 protein is CASSPGETQYF. DNA for the CDR3: TGTGCCAGCAGCCCCGGGGAGACCCAGTACTTC.

The chain uses TRBV28 and TRBJ2-5; the D gene could be TRBD1 or TRBD2 (5 bases each). The CDR3 loop spans 13 amino acids. Germline V gene sequence: CDR1 MDHEN, CDR2 SYDVKM. Trimming pared 2 bases from V and 5 bases from J, leaving 9 bases between. CDR3 sequence: CASSLPREETQYF. CDR3 DNA: TGTGCCAGCAGTTTACCCAGGGAGGAGACCCAGTACTTC.

This chain uses TRBV28 with TRBJ2-1; the match to TRBD2 covers 8 bases. This CDR3 is built from 13 residues. Unmatched junction bases numbered 4, after V lost 6 bases and J lost 6 bases. Looked up from germline, CDR1 is MDHEN and CDR2 is SYDVKM. CDR3 DNA: TGTGCCAGCAGGCGTAGCGGGGCCAATGAGCAGTTCTTC. It codes for CASRRSGANEQFF.

This clone was counted once. This chain uses TRBV5-4 with TRBJ2-1; maybe TRBD1 (6 bases). Germline CDR1 reads SGHNT; CDR2 reads YYREEE (reference sequence). The CDR3 contains 14 residues. Trimming pared 6 bases from V and 8 bases from J, leaving 18 bases between. CDR3 sequence reads: CASNPIGEGDEQFF. In DNA, the CDR3 is TGTGCCAGCAACCCAATCGGTGAGGGGGATGAGCAGTTCTTC.

V gene TRBV2 combines with J gene TRBJ1-5, with D possibly TRBD1 on 6 matching bases. This CDR3 contains 13 residues. V lost 6 bases, J lost 3 bases, and 9 bases lay in between. Germline CDR1 reads SNHLY; CDR2 reads FYNNEI. This chain's CDR3 is CASRRDNNQPQHF. CDR3 in DNA: TGTGCCAGCAGGAGGGACAACAATCAGCCCCAGCATTTT.

This chain connects TRBV12-3 or TRBV12-4 to TRBJ1-1; D gene unclear. The CDR3 totals 11 residues. V was shortened by 2 bases and J by 6 bases, with 4 bases between the two germline ends. The CDR3 loop is CASSLYAEAFF. The CDR3 DNA is TGTGCCAGCAGTTTATACGCTGAAGCTTTCTTT.

The chain combines TRBV19 with TRBJ1-4; 7 bases are a match to TRBD1. With V trimmed by 5 bases and J by 6 bases, 6 bases remained unmatched. In germline, CDR1 is LNHDA, CDR2 SQIVND (reference sequence). CDR3 size: 14 residues. The CDR3 here is CASSQNRGDEKLFF. In nucleotides, the CDR3 is TGTGCCAGTAGTCAGAACAGGGGAGATGAAAAACTGTTTTTT.

The gene calls are TRBV7-2 and TRBJ1-5; D unclear. Germline assignment: CDR1 SGHTA and CDR2 FQGNSA. This CDR3 is 12 amino acids long. Trimming stripped 5 bases from V and 4 bases from J, with 6 bases between. In DNA, the CDR3 is TGTGCCAGCAGCATGAGAAATCAGCCCCAGCATTTT. Translating it yields CASSMRNQPQHF.

V usage is TRBV4-1 and J usage is TRBJ2-7; D is perhaps TRBD1 or TRBD2 (5 bases each). Trimming shortened V by 4 bases and J by 4 bases, and 20 bases separated the two germline ends. This CDR3 has 16 residues. Germline CDR1 is MGHRA and CDR2 is YSYEKL. CDR3 sequence: CASSRQQGREIYEQYF. The CDR3 region has the DNA TGCGCCAGCAGCCGCCAGCAGGGACGGGAAATATACGAGCAGTACTTC.